The following is a T cell receptor beta chain sequence with its context. The antigen remains undetermined. The data belong to a study of siplizumab effects on memory and regulatory T cells. For every sample, some 9 x 10^4 TCR templates were assayed. Using immunoSEQ multiplex PCR, the repertoire was profiled, and TCRdb retains in-frame clones only, with some absent. The sample yields about 110,000 clones, just over 90% seen once. Per the germline V gene, CDR1 is SEHNR and CDR2 is FQNEAQ (reference sequence). The CDR3 is 16 residues long. Trimming left V 5 bases short and J 4 bases short, with 20 bases between. Study conclusions and caveats: Among sequences traceable to unstimulated CD4+ memory cells, alloreactive ones were significantly reduced by siplizumab. Proliferating CD4+ or CD8+ clones, roughly 80-95% of them, lacked an assignable naive or memory phenotype. It seemed that naive T cells were more diverse than memory cells and were major contributors to the alloresponse.

The clonotype originates from a human donor in good health. This rearrangement joins TRBV7-9 to TRBJ1-2; unclear D gene. Sequenced input: Tregs sorted from blood. As DNA, the CDR3 is TGTGCCAGCAGCCCTCCCTGGGAGGGCATCGGCTATGGCTACACCTTC. It codes for CASSPPWEGIGYGYTF. The full variable domain, rest sourced from reference TRBV7-9 and TRBJ1-2, is DTGVSQNPRHKITKRGQNVTFRCDPISEHNRLYWYRQTLGQGPEFLTYFQNEAQLEKSRLLSDRFSAERPKGSFSTLEIQRTEQGDSAMYLCASSPPWEGIGYGYTFGSGTRLTVV.